This T cell receptor beta chain was sequenced for a study of cytomegalovirus exposure and HLA in healthy donors (dated by TCRdb to 2016 to 2017). Broadly, across the study: According to an earlier analysis of a few hundred of the donors, about 179 million T cells yielded 117 million unique TCR beta sequences and less than 300 Gb of sequence data. About 300 gigabases of sequencing data and approximately 93 million unique TCR sequences were included in an early release covering around 600 HLA-typed donors. Of the roughly 400 genotyped donors, approximately 82% fell in the genetic ancestry cluster associated with self-reported Caucasian donors. The study was designed to test whether signatures of past pathogen exposure could be identified by cataloging public T cell receptors. The T cell repertoires of 666 subjects were profiled by immunosequencing and related to cytomegalovirus serostatus. In addition to the first cohort of 500 to 850 subjects, a separate validation cohort of approximately 130 different subjects was used. The study combined high-throughput TCR immunosequencing, statistical association of individual TCRs with disease status, and machine learning to predict cytomegalovirus infection status. A later analysis re-analyzed previously published TCR beta repertoires from 550 to 700 donors and added high-resolution HLA genotyping to study TCR occurrence patterns. Rather than using new phenotypic data, the later analysis identified candidate immune exposures from TCR beta sequences and from how often those sequences occurred across donors. An earlier analysis of more than 450 of the donors used high-throughput TCR beta sequencing to judge whether each TCR beta V gene segment behaved as functional or pseudogenic. Alongside the repertoire data, information on donor age, sex, ethnicity and CMV serostatus was compiled. A later genetic analysis used genome-wide SNP genotypes for about three fifths of the roughly 700 donors, treating that subset as a discovery cohort. All discovery cohort repertoires had been generated on a single sequencing platform. HLA typing covered class I and class II loci at four-digit resolution. Typing coverage differed by locus: A, B, C, DRB1 and DQB1 were typed in roughly 620-630 donors, DQA1 in 522, DPA1 in around 580, and DPB1 in roughly 450. Several DR-DQ haplotypes were treated as single units for association and clustering because of strong linkage in the cohort. Across 300 to 400 genotyped donors of the cohort, an average of roughly 230,000 unique TCR beta nucleotide sequences per donor were sequenced, and 15% to 20% of those sequences were non-productive. Broad study findings and their caveats: A further reported finding was that TCR beta sequences accurately predicted the HLA-A and HLA-B alleles for most subjects in the first cohort. The earlier analysis of 587 of the donors excluded approximately 15 rarely observed V segments, including chromosome 9 orphons, because counts were too low. In a later analysis, several top co-occurrence clusters were reported to appear linked to parvovirus B19, influenza, CMV and Epstein-Barr virus. Presence/absence analyses assumed roughly uniform sequencing depth across donors, an assumption that may not hold. According to a later analysis, TCR association rates differed among HLA loci, with DRB1 alleles showing the most associated TCRs and HLA-C alleles showing the fewest. Specific HLA alleles were associated with 15,000 to 20,000 TCR beta sequences at a false discovery rate of 0.05 in a later analysis. The classifier was reported to diagnose cytomegalovirus status with high specificity and sensitivity in both the original and validation cohorts. A total of fewer than 200 TCR beta chains were listed by the study as associated with cytomegalovirus. CMV serostatus was the only immune exposure information available for the cohort. When HLA alleles, especially DR and DQ, strongly co-occurred, TCR associations were difficult to assign to individual alleles. In a later analysis, HLA-associated TCR beta chains showed more clonal expansion and lower generation probabilities than non-associated chains that were equally common. Three of the identified cytomegalovirus-associated TCR beta chains were confirmed in vitro to be specific for cytomegalovirus antigens. Correlated functional status among segregating V segments might reflect linkage disequilibrium, but an unknown experimental factor could not be ruled out. An earlier analysis of around 500 of the donors showed that most TCR beta V segments appeared in productive rearrangements either about 90% or about 30% of the time, which broadly matched IMGT annotations. In a later analysis, most CMV-associated TCR beta chains were found to appear HLA-restricted, with HLA associations seemingly driven largely by CMV exposure. Because some donors lacked HLA typing at each locus, the association tests relied only on the typed subset. Across donors, most TCR sequences were observed very rarely, whereas some public TCRs were present in many individuals. A cluster of highly shared sequence variants was judged likely to represent a technical artifact of the sequencing pipeline. An association between a missense DCLRE1C variant and V-gene and J-gene trimming of TCR beta chains was found in a later genetic analysis and replicated in an independent cohort. According to the authors, the approach could potentially be generalized to other disease states and immunological phenotypes. Some IMGT-functional V segments, including TRBV6-2 and TRBV6-3, could not be told apart with the 87-base-pair reads, so those segments were excluded. According to a later genetic analysis, donors in an Asian-associated ancestry cluster had fewer N-insertions in productive TCRs than the approximately 650-donor mean. In this cohort, only TCR beta chains were sequenced, and detectable features were limited by the absence of alpha or paired-chain data.

Notes on this clone: The antigen this receptor binds is unknown. No base quality values were provided; no much bigger clone lies one nucleotide off.

The cohort comprised 550 to 700 healthy bone marrow donors. All cohort members were sampled while nominally healthy, although unrecorded immune exposures were likely present. The donor was CMV seronegative and was included in the group of approximately 350 seronegative cohort members. A peripheral blood sample was provided by each donor, and peripheral blood mononuclear cells were used for TCR beta sequencing. Genomic DNA was extracted from the blood cell samples with the Qiagen DNeasy Blood Extraction Kit. According to the germline V gene (reference sequence), CDR1 reads MNHEY and CDR2 reads SMNVEV. Measured from the cysteine to the phenylalanine, the CDR3 is 15 residues long. Solely the CDR3 DNA is kept, with 45 bases framed from the first base. V and J are trimmed by 7 bases and 16 bases, and the gene matches miss 13 bases of the junction. The library was generated by the immunoSEQ multiplex PCR assay. For the multiplex PCR, a mixture combining 60 forward primers for TCR Vbeta segments and 13 reverse primers for TCR Jbeta segments was used. A multiplex PCR assay on genomic DNA amplified the CDR3 region of rearranged TCR beta genes. On the Illumina HiSeq System, the amplified TCR beta libraries were sequenced as 87-base-pair reads. As for the original processing: Across the roughly 640 repertoires, a later analysis counted 80 million or so unique TCR beta chains, around 11 million of which were shared by at least two donors. To remove PCR and sequencing errors, raw reads were error-corrected and collapsed into unique sequences using a nearest-neighbor algorithm that merged closely related sequences. Alignment of CDR3 sequences to IMGT reference sequences was used to assign V, D and J gene segments. Each retained sequence needed at least a six-nucleotide match to both a V gene segment and a J gene segment. A rearrangement was called productive if the CDR3 had no stop codons and remained in frame with V and J, and every other rearrangement was called non-productive. CDR3 was defined by IMGT convention, running from the second conserved V-encoded cysteine to the conserved J-encoded phenylalanine. The earlier analysis of about 560 of the donors excluded any sequence lacking an unambiguous match to a single V gene segment. In an earlier analysis of more than 500 of the donors, a V segment was called functional when productive rearrangements were above 56.7%, and segregating when the standard deviation between donors exceeded 5%. A statistical classification framework was built to diagnose cytomegalovirus status from the catalog of TCR beta chain sequences. In a later analysis, V and J genes were assigned by comparing TCR nucleotide sequences against IMGT/GENE-DB human TR gene sequences. A later analysis assigned CDR3 sequences and most-parsimonious VDJ recombination scenarios with the TCRdist pipeline. In a later analysis, each TCR beta chain was defined by its CDR3 amino acid sequence together with its V-gene family, and reads without a unique V-gene family were excluded. In a later analysis, several hundred highly shared, low-generation-probability nucleotide sequences were removed to address suspected cross-contamination and a sequencing artifact. In a later analysis, a clonal expansion index for each public chain was calculated from normalized within-repertoire ranks of inferred template counts. In a later analysis, generation probabilities were computed with a VDJ recombination model fitted to out-of-frame rearrangements, and the resulting probabilities were checked against IGoR. Hypergeometric tests were used in a later analysis to score TCR-TCR, TCR-HLA and TCR-CMV co-occurrence, with a repertoire-size bias correction applied to the TCR pairs. False discovery rates were estimated in a later analysis by permuting HLA or CMV assignments 20 times. In a later analysis, co-occurring TCRs were grouped using DBSCAN, and TCRdist sequence similarity was added for clustering within HLA-allele-positive subsets. For co-occurrence clustering, repertoires with fewer than 30,000 or more than 120,000 public chains were excluded, along with five repertoires with anomalous nucleotide sharing. TCRdb mirrors the immuneACCESS table, restricted to in-frame sequences. Some clones are absent from its copies; in checked studies, under half trace to an unresolved V gene, and the reason for the others is unknown. V and J calls and clone size are those listed in that table; D and trimming were worked out from the DNA. Recorded for this sample are some 110,000 clones; roughly 79% of them occurred a single time. Approximately 1.2% of the sample is taken by the ten largest.

The TCR originated in a man aged 35 to 55 in good health and CMV-seronegative. The V and J segments used are TRBV27 and TRBJ2-6; 13 bases in the middle match TRBD2. The sequencing input was PBMCs. The CDR3 loop reads CASNIHGTSGTVLTF. The sequenced DNA is TGTGCCAGCAACATTCACGGGACTAGCGGGACGGTTCTGACTTTC.